This T cell receptor beta chain was sequenced for a study of OX40 agonist ivuxolimab in advanced cancers. The V end was cut by 7 bases, the J end by 6 bases, with 13 bases between. CDR3 length: 12 amino acids. Germline CDR1 reads WNHNN; CDR2 reads SYGVQD (reference sequence). Using immunoSEQ multiplex PCR, the repertoire was profiled, and TCRdb retains in-frame clones only, with some absent. The repertoire holds just under 75,000 clones, with about 93% as singletons. Cycle 7 day 1, cycle 4 day 1, and baseline were the timepoints at which blood was sampled. The chain combines TRBV10-1 with TRBJ2-7; D is undetermined. The specimen comprised CD4+ or CD8+ T cells sorted from blood, sampled in a trial of the OX40 agonist ivuxolimab. The sequence derives from an adult with an advanced solid tumor such as melanoma, head and neck, liver or kidney cancer. The CDR3 sequence: CASIREAFEQYF. The CDR3 DNA reads TGCGCCAGCATTAGAGAGGCTTTCGAGCAGTACTTC.